Listed below are T cell receptor beta chains from one sample, sequenced in a study of identical twins. MiXCR, applied by TCRdb to the 5' RACE reads, yields one record per CDR3 protein. This sample has a few hundred thousand distinct CDR3 sequences, with around 8% found just once. This sample was also put to use in a study of yellow fever vaccine responses in identical twins.

Sequencing used CD8+ T cells sorted from blood. These TCRs come from a woman aged 18-29 years in good health. Each CDR3 is given with its conserved first and last residue. D genes are given only for firm matches. A clone size is listed for some rows: how often the clone was seen (once, few, many), or a class if it is expanded.

>14|NA|many|TRBJ2-1|TRBV29-1
CSITGEGKHNEQFF
TGCAGCATTACAGGGGAGGGGAAACACAATGAGCAGTTCTTC
>14|NA|NA|TRBJ2-2|TRBV12-5
CASGLVQRGGELFF
TGTGCTAGTGGTTTGGTACAAAGGGGCGGGGAGCTGTTTTTT
>12|NA|many|TRBJ2-2|TRBV11-2
CASSSKPGELFF
TGTGCCAGCAGCTCGAAACCCGGGGAGCTGTTTTTT
>14|NA|many|TRBJ2-4|TRBV12-3/TRBV12-4
CASRPWDSGDIQYF
TGTGCCAGCAGACCCTGGGACTCCGGGGACATTCAGTACTTC
>13|NA|NA|TRBJ1-2|TRBV29-1
CSVEDRGLYGYTF
TGCAGCGTTGAAGATCGGGGGCTTTACGGCTACACCTTC
>14|NA|few|TRBJ2-7|TRBV5-1
CASSLEGFSYEQYF
TGCGCCAGCAGCTTAGAAGGTTTCTCCTACGAGCAGTACTTC
>16|TRBD2|many|TRBJ2-1|TRBV5-8
CASSLRSGGLYNEQFF
TGTGCCAGCAGCTTGAGGAGCGGGGGTCTCTACAATGAGCAGTTCTTC
>13|TRBD2|many|TRBJ2-7|TRBV20-1
CSARGLNSYEQYF
TGCAGTGCTAGGGGACTAAATTCCTACGAGCAGTACTTC
>15|NA|few|TRBJ2-1|TRBV27
CASSFDMSSYNEQFF
TGTGCCAGCAGTTTCGACATGAGCTCCTACAATGAGCAGTTCTTC
>17|NA|many|TRBJ2-2|TRBV6-2/TRBV6-3
CASSYHRQELNTGELFF
TGTGCCAGCAGTTATCATCGACAGGAGCTGAACACCGGGGAGCTGTTTTTT
>16|NA|NA|TRBJ2-2|TRBV5-4
CASSLRRERGTGELFF
TGTGCCAGCAGCTTAAGACGAGAAAGGGGCACCGGGGAGCTGTTTTTT
>15|TRBD2|NA|TRBJ2-7|TRBV19
CASSERTSGFDEQYF
TGTGCCAGTAGTGAACGGACTAGCGGGTTCGACGAGCAGTACTTC
>14|NA|NA|TRBJ2-3|TRBV4-3
CASSQDGATDTQYF
TGCGCCAGCAGCCAAGATGGGGCGACAGATACGCAGTATTTT
>12|NA|many|TRBJ2-3|TRBV29-1
CSVEDLLPTQYF
TGCAGCGTTGAAGACCTGCTCCCCACGCAGTATTTT
>20|TRBD2|NA|TRBJ2-2|TRBV7-6
CASSLATGTSGFLDTGELFF
TGTGCCAGCAGCTTAGCCACCGGGACTAGCGGATTTCTGGACACCGGGGAGCTGTTTTTT
>14|NA|few|TRBJ2-5|TRBV4-3
CASSLYRGEETQYF
TGCGCCAGCAGCCTATACCGTGGGGAGGAGACCCAGTACTTC
>13|TRBD1|few|TRBJ2-5|TRBV24-1
CATPDRGEETQYF
TGTGCCACCCCGGACAGGGGAGAGGAGACCCAGTACTTC
>12|NA|few|TRBJ2-7|TRBV15
CATSTGLYEQYF
TGTGCCACCAGTACTGGTCTCTACGAGCAGTACTTC
>14|TRBD1|NA|TRBJ2-6|TRBV9
CASRGGSGANVPTF
TGTGCCAGCAGAGGGGGCTCTGGGGCCAACGTCCCGACTTTC
>15|TRBD2|NA|TRBJ2-7|TRBV7-2
CASSLLAGEGYEQYF
TGTGCCAGCAGCTTGTTAGCGGGAGAGGGGTACGAGCAGTACTTC
>14|NA|few|TRBJ2-7|TRBV12-3/TRBV12-4
CASSLGADSYEQYF
TGTGCCAGCAGTTTAGGAGCTGACTCCTACGAGCAGTACTTC
>16|TRBD1|NA|TRBJ2-7|TRBV14
CASSPLTGDPTYEQYF
TGTGCCAGCAGTCCACTCACAGGGGACCCCACCTACGAGCAGTACTTC
>14|TRBD1|many|TRBJ1-5|TRBV12-3/TRBV12-4
CASSLGAGGQPQHF
TGTGCCAGCAGTTTAGGGGCAGGGGGCCAGCCCCAGCATTTT
>14|NA|few|TRBJ2-2|TRBV29-1
CSVGGDMNTGELFF
TGCAGCGTTGGCGGGGATATGAACACCGGGGAGCTGTTTTTT
>16|NA|few|TRBJ2-5|TRBV29-1
CSVSRGTGFLGETQYF
TGCAGCGTTTCTAGAGGCACAGGATTTTTAGGAGAGACCCAGTACTTC
>15|TRBD1|NA|TRBJ1-1|TRBV4-1
CASTSGTAMNTEAFF
TGCGCCAGCACTTCTGGGACAGCGATGAACACTGAAGCTTTCTTT
>12|NA|few|TRBJ2-7|TRBV7-9
CASSFGDYEQYF
TGTGCCAGCAGCTTTGGGGATTACGAGCAGTACTTC
>15|NA|few|TRBJ2-7|TRBV7-8
CASSVEGRIDYEQYF
TGTGCCAGCAGCGTCGAGGGACGGATCGACTACGAGCAGTACTTC
>14|TRBD1|many|TRBJ2-5|TRBV7-6
CASSDWDRKETQYF
TGTGCCAGCAGTGACTGGGACAGAAAAGAGACCCAGTACTTC
>15|NA|few|TRBJ1-6|TRBV11-2
CASSHRDRYNSPLHF
TGTGCCAGCAGCCACCGGGACCGCTATAATTCACCCCTCCACTTT
>15|TRBD1|many|TRBJ2-7|TRBV4-3
CASSQDQGTGDEQYF
TGCGCCAGCAGCCAAGATCAAGGGACAGGGGACGAGCAGTACTTC
>14|TRBD2|many|TRBJ2-7|TRBV12-3/TRBV12-4
CASSWGGGPYEQYF
TGTGCCAGCAGCTGGGGGGGAGGTCCTTACGAGCAGTACTTC
>15|TRBD1|many|TRBJ1-2|TRBV4-3
CASSQDRQGAGGYTF
TGCGCCAGCAGCCAGGATAGACAGGGGGCGGGCGGCTACACCTTC
>13|NA|few|TRBJ1-5|TRBV27
CASSWDGNQPQHF
TGTGCCAGCAGCTGGGACGGCAATCAGCCCCAGCATTTT
>17|NA|NA|TRBJ2-2|TRBV6-4
CASSDDASGADTGELFF
TGTGCCAGCAGTGACGACGCATCGGGAGCGGACACCGGGGAGCTGTTTTTT
>12|NA|few|TRBJ2-1|TRBV12-3/TRBV12-4
CASSFAEDEQFF
TGTGCCAGCAGTTTCGCCGAGGATGAGCAGTTCTTC
>17|TRBD2|few|TRBJ2-5|TRBV7-9
CASSVQSGLAGQETQYF
TGTGCCAGCAGCGTTCAATCTGGACTAGCGGGCCAAGAGACCCAGTACTTC
>15|NA|many|TRBJ2-3|TRBV29-1
CSVEDRGSSGDTQYF
TGCAGCGTTGAAGATCGGGGGAGCTCCGGGGATACGCAGTATTTT
>14|NA|few|TRBJ2-7|TRBV7-9
CASSFEGGDDEQYF
TGTGCCAGCAGCTTCGAGGGGGGCGACGACGAGCAGTACTTC
>13|TRBD1|many|TRBJ2-5|TRBV20-1
CSATQGAGETQYF
TGCAGTGCTACACAGGGGGCCGGAGAGACCCAGTACTTC
>15|NA|NA|TRBJ2-7|TRBV19
CASAPASNSLYEQYF
TGTGCCAGTGCCCCGGCCAGCAACTCCCTGTACGAGCAGTACTTC
>15|TRBD1|many|TRBJ2-1|TRBV29-1
CSVAGTGGSYNEQFF
TGCAGCGTCGCCGGGACAGGAGGGTCCTACAATGAGCAGTTCTTC
>16|NA|NA|TRBJ2-1|TRBV15
CATNPRGGRDYNEQFF
TGTGCCACCAACCCCCGCGGCGGGCGGGACTACAATGAGCAGTTCTTC
>16|NA|NA|TRBJ2-2|TRBV20-1
CSASDPRGFRTGELFF
TGCAGTGCTAGCGATCCCCGGGGATTTCGCACCGGGGAGCTGTTTTTT
>11|NA|many|TRBJ2-1|TRBV29-1
CSVRPYNEQFF
TGCAGCGTTCGGCCATACAATGAGCAGTTCTTC
>15|TRBD1|few|TRBJ2-1|TRBV24-1
CATSDRGNSYNEQFF
TGTGCCACTTCGGACAGGGGTAATTCCTACAATGAGCAGTTCTTC
>17|TRBD2|few|TRBJ2-7|TRBV4-3
CASSQDGPGGPSFEQYF
TGCGCCAGCAGCCAAGATGGGCCGGGAGGGCCATCCTTCGAGCAGTACTTC
>12|TRBD1|NA|TRBJ2-2|TRBV7-8
CASGTEAGELFF
TGTGCCAGCGGGACAGAGGCCGGGGAGCTGTTTTTT
>13|NA|many|TRBJ1-5|TRBV12-3/TRBV12-4
CASSYQGNQPQHF
TGTGCCAGCAGTTACCAGGGGAATCAGCCCCAGCATTTT
>14|TRBD1|many|TRBJ1-1|TRBV5-1
CASRHDREGTEAFF
TGCGCCAGCCGACACGACAGGGAGGGCACTGAAGCTTTCTTT
>13|NA|NA|TRBJ1-2|TRBV7-9
CASSKGNNYGYTF
TGTGCCAGCAGCAAAGGAAATAACTATGGCTACACCTTC